This T cell receptor beta chain appears in the sequencing data of a study of identical twins. TCRdb redid the calling of the 5' RACE reads with MiXCR, one entry per CDR3 protein. The table shows approximately 590,000 distinct CDR3 sequences, with 9.6% occurring only once. With respect to this clonotype: Its antigen is as yet unknown.

Study observations and caveats: Compared with unrelated sharing, twin-shared out-of-frame alpha sequences had more low-probability sequences.

The V and J ends lost 4 bases and 9 bases, in that order; junction bases with no gene match: 5. The CDR3 runs 12 residues. Another study also made use of these data, one on yellow fever vaccine responses in identical twins. Per that study: Twins' vaccine T cell responses reportedly seemed partly convergent and partly personalized.

The specimen sequenced was PBMCs. This TCR was recovered from a woman aged 18 to 35 in good health. V usage is TRBV12-3 or TRBV12-4 and J usage is TRBJ2-5; 7 bases map to TRBD2. The CDR3 DNA sequence: TGTGCCAGCAGTTGGGAGGGGCAGGCCCAGTACTTC. It translates to CASSWEGQAQYF.